Ten or more counts support the clone carrying this T cell receptor beta chain. Antigen specificity is unknown. A read error may produce the germline difference seen at one junction end. These data originate in a study of blood T cells in healthy people across ages. Overall study context: Researchers report that template switching captured about one barcoded beta molecule per two T cells. Whole-study findings and limits: As age increased, TCR beta diversity per million T cells fell in a roughly linear fashion. Both higher diversity and more naive CD4+ cells marked long-lived donors when set against aged donors. Naive and antigen-experienced cells could not be conclusively compared, given unsorted PBMCs.

For the second PCR, which ran for about 6 to 11 cycles, a sample-barcoded 5' primer and a J-beta primer mix were used. TCRdb recomputed calls from the 5' RACE reads with MiXCR, one row per CDR3 protein. The data show around 900,000 distinct CDR3 sequences, about 28% seen once. CDR1 and CDR2 (germline): SQVTM, ANQGSEA. The CDR3 consists of 13 residues. The source material was blood. The chain uses TRBV29-1 and TRBJ2-7, with D uncertain. This TCR was recovered from a woman of 80 years or more in good health. The CDR3 coding sequence is TGCAGCGCTCTGGGTGACCTCTCCCACGAGCAGTACTTC. It translates to CSALGDLSHEQYF.